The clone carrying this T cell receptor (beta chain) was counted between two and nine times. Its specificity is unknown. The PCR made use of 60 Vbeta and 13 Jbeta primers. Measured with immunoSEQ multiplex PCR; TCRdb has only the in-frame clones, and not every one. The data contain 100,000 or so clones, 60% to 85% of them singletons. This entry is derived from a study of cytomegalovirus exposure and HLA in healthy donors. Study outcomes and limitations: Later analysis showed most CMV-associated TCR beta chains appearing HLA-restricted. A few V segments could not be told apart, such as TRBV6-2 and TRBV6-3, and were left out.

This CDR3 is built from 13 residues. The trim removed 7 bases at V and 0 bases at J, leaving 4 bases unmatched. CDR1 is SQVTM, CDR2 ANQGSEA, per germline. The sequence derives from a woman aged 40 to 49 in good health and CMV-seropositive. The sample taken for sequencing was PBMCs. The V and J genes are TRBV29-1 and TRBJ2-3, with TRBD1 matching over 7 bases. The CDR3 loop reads CSGGQESTDTQYF. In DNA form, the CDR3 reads TGCAGCGGTGGACAGGAAAGCACAGATACGCAGTATTTT.